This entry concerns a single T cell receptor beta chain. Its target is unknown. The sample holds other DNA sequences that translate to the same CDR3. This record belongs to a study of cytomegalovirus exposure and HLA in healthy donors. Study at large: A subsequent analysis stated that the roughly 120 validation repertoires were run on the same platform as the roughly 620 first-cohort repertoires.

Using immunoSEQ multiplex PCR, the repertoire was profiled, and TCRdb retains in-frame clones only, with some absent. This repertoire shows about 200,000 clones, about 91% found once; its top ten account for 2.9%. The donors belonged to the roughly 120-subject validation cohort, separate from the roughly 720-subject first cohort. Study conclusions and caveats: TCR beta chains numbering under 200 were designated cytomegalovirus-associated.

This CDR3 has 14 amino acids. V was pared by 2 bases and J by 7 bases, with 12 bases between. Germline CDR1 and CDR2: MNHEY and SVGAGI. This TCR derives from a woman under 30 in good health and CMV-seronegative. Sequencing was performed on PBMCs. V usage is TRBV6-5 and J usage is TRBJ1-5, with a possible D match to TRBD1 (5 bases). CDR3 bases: TGTGCCAGCAGTTACGGGCAGGGAGGGCAGCCCCAGCATTTT. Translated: CASSYGQGGQPQHF.